Detailed here is one T cell receptor (beta chain). The junction shows a germline mismatch at one end, possibly a read error. Other DNA sequences in the sample encode the same CDR3. This sample is part of a study of blood T cell repertoires in COVID-19. Seattle patients were enrolled while actively infected and followed longitudinally. CDR1 is SGHVS, CDR2 FQNEAQ, per germline. This CDR3 spans 15 amino acids. The table came from immunoSEQ multiplex PCR; TCRdb's copy has only in-frame clones and leaves some out. Of a few hundred thousand clones detected, roughly 87% appear once; the ten largest clones hold around 3.9%.

The receptor comes from a woman aged 55-70 years with COVID-19, enrolled during active disease. The gene calls are TRBV7-8 and TRBJ2-2; 8 nucleotides match TRBD1. The source material was peripheral blood. The CDR3 DNA reads TGCGCCAGCAGCTTCGGACAGGGAGCAACCGGGGAGCTGTTTTTT. The encoded protein is CASSFGQGATGELFF.